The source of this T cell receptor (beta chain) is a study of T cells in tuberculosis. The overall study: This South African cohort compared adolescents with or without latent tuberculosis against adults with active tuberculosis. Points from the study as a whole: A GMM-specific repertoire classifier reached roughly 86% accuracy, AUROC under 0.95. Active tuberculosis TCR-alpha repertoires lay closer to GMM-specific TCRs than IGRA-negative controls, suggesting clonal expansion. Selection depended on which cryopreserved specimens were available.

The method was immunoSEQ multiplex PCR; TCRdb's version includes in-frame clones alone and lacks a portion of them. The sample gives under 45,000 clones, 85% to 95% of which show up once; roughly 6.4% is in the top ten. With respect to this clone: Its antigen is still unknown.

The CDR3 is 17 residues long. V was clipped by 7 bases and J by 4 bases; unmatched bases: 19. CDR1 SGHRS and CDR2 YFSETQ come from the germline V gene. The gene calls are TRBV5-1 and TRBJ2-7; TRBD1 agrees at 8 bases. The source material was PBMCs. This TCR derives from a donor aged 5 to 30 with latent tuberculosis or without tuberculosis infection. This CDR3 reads CASRSSNFQGAAYEQYF. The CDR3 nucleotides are TGCGCCAGCCGATCAAGCAATTTCCAGGGGGCTGCATACGAGCAGTACTTC.